These T cell receptor beta chains were read from a single sample in a study of blood T cell repertoires in COVID-19. TCRdb's table, derived via immunoSEQ multiplex PCR, lists solely in-frame clones and lacks some. The table has about 55,000 clones, roughly 86% seen once; the top ten hold roughly 25%. The sample was peripheral blood. These receptors originate from a woman aged 80 or older with acute or convalescent COVID-19. Each CDR3 is given with its conserved first and last residue. A D gene is named only where the DNA matches it firmly. Expanded clones get a size class; other rows say once, few or many, or leave the size out.

CDR3 DNA,CDR3 protein,D gene,V gene,J gene,clone size
TGTGCCATCAGACAAAAGGGGGCCCAGACCCAGTACTTC,CAIRQKGAQTQYF,TRBD1,TRBV10-3,TRBJ2-5,NA
TGCGCCAGCAGTCTAGGTAGAGGGATTAAAGTCGATTCACCCCTCCACTTT,CASSLGRGIKVDSPLHF,NA,TRBV23-1,TRBJ1-6,NA
TGTGCCAGCAGTGGCTCCTTCGGGTACCAAGAGACCCAGTACTTC,CASSGSFGYQETQYF,NA,TRBV2,TRBJ2-5,NA
TGTGCCAGCAGCTTAGACAGGCCAGCAACTAATGAAAAACTGTTTTTT,CASSLDRPATNEKLFF,NA,TRBV7-2,TRBJ1-4,few
TGTGCCAGCAGCTTGGGCAGCACAGATACGCAGTATTTT,CASSLGSTDTQYF,NA,TRBV7-9,TRBJ2-3,NA
TGTGCCAGCAGCCCCCGGGCCTACGAGCAGTACTTC,CASSPRAYEQYF,NA,TRBV11-3,TRBJ2-7,NA
TGTGCCAGCAGCCCGGGTCACCCCCCGGATACGCAGTATTTT,CASSPGHPPDTQYF,NA,TRBV7-2,TRBJ2-3,NA
TGCGCCAGCAGCTTGGCCGGGACAGGGGGAAACACCATATATTTT,CASSLAGTGGNTIYF,TRBD1,TRBV5-1,TRBJ1-3,NA
TGTGCCAGCAGCTTTCTCTATGAGCAGTTCTTC,CASSFLYEQFF,NA,TRBV7-2,TRBJ2-1,once
TGCGCCAGCAGCCAAGTGGGGGGAGCGGCAAAGACCCAGTACTTC,CASSQVGGAAKTQYF,NA,TRBV4-1,TRBJ2-5,NA
TGTGCCAGCAGCCTACGGGGGCAAGAGACCCAGTACTTC,CASSLRGQETQYF,NA,TRBV7-9,TRBJ2-5,NA
TGTGCCAGCAGTCAGGAGGATGGAAGATATCGGTTTTTT,CASSQEDGRYRFF,NA,TRBV7-8,TRBJ1-4,NA
TGTGCTAGCAGCTTGCGACAGGGCACAGATACGCAGTATTTT,CASSLRQGTDTQYF,NA,TRBV7-7,TRBJ2-3,NA
TGTGCCAGCAGCTCGACTAGCTGGAGTCGAACCGGGGAGCTGTTTTTT,CASSSTSWSRTGELFF,TRBD2,TRBV11-3,TRBJ2-2,NA
TGTGCCAGCAGCTCGACCGGGACAGGGATGTCTGGGGCCAACGTCCTGACTTTC,CASSSTGTGMSGANVLTF,TRBD1,TRBV7-9,TRBJ2-6,NA
TGTGCCAGCAGTTCAACCGGGACAGGGAATAGCAATCAGCCCCAGCATTTT,CASSSTGTGNSNQPQHF,TRBD1,TRBV6-2/TRBV6-3,TRBJ1-5,NA
TGTGCCACCCACACGGGACTAGCGGGAGGCAGCTCCTACAATGAGCAGTTCTTC,CATHTGLAGGSSYNEQFF,TRBD2,TRBV19,TRBJ2-1,NA
TGTGCTAGTGGCCTGAAACCGGACTATGGCTACACCTTC,CASGLKPDYGYTF,NA,TRBV12-5,TRBJ1-2,NA
TGCGCCAGCAGCTTGACGGGGATCACTGGAAACACCATATATTTT,CASSLTGITGNTIYF,NA,TRBV5-1,TRBJ1-3,NA
TGTGCCAGCAGCGACGGGATAGGGGAGACCCAGTACTTC,CASSDGIGETQYF,NA,TRBV9,TRBJ2-5,NA
TGTGCCAGTAGTATTGTTGGCAGGCAGAACACTGAAGCTTTCTTT,CASSIVGRQNTEAFF,NA,TRBV19,TRBJ1-1,NA
TGCGCCAGCAGCCAGGAGACAGCTGGCTACACCTTC,CASSQETAGYTF,NA,TRBV4-1,TRBJ1-2,NA
TGTGCCAGCAGCGTAGCGGCCCCACGGGACACAGATACGCAGTATTTT,CASSVAAPRDTDTQYF,NA,TRBV9,TRBJ2-3,NA
TGTGCCAGCAGCTTAGCCGGGATCAACACCGGGGAGCTGTTTTTT,CASSLAGINTGELFF,NA,TRBV11-3,TRBJ2-2,NA
TGTGCCAGTAGCCGGGCACAGGGAGAAGGAGATACGCAGTATTTT,CASSRAQGEGDTQYF,NA,TRBV19,TRBJ2-3,NA
TGCGCCAGCAGCGGAGGGACAGGGAATGAAAAACTGTTTTTT,CASSGGTGNEKLFF,TRBD1,TRBV5-1,TRBJ1-4,NA
TGTGCCAGCAGCCTCAGGGGACATCACAATTCACCCCTCCACTTT,CASSLRGHHNSPLHF,NA,TRBV5-5,TRBJ1-6,NA
TGCGCCAGCAGCCAAGATCTAGCGGGGGGTTCCTCCTACAATGAGCAGTTCTTC,CASSQDLAGGSSYNEQFF,TRBD2,TRBV4-1,TRBJ2-1,NA
TGTGCCAGCAGTAGGACAGGGCGCACAGATACGCAGTATTTT,CASSRTGRTDTQYF,TRBD1,TRBV6-5,TRBJ2-3,NA
TGTGCCAGCAGCCCTTCGGACAAATTGGGCACTGAAGCTTTCTTT,CASSPSDKLGTEAFF,NA,TRBV3-1/TRBV3-2,TRBJ1-1,NA
TGTGCCACGATACTAGCTTCTGCTTCAGATACGCAGTATTTT,CATILASASDTQYF,NA,TRBV6-6,TRBJ2-3,once
TGCGCCAGCAGCCGGACAGGGGGCAACACTGAAGCTTTCTTT,CASSRTGGNTEAFF,TRBD1,TRBV5-1,TRBJ1-1,NA
TGTGCCCCACAGGGCAGGGGGCTTGACACTGAAGCTTTCTTT,CAPQGRGLDTEAFF,NA,TRBV21-1,TRBJ1-1,few
TGCGCCAGCACCGAACCCGGGACAGGCACCTACAATGAGCAGTTCTTC,CASTEPGTGTYNEQFF,TRBD1,TRBV5-1,TRBJ2-1,NA
TGTGCCAGCAGCTTAGGGCCCGGCAGGGAAGAGACCCAGTACTTC,CASSLGPGREETQYF,NA,TRBV11-3,TRBJ2-5,NA
TGTGCCAGCAGTCAACTAGTTTCCGAGCAGTACTTC,CASSQLVSEQYF,NA,TRBV28,TRBJ2-7,NA
TGCGCCAGCAGCCCTGGTGGGGGGGAGGGTGAAGCTTTCTTT,CASSPGGGEGEAFF,NA,TRBV5-1,TRBJ1-1,NA
TGCAGCGTTGGGTCTAATAGCAATCAGCCCCAGCATTTT,CSVGSNSNQPQHF,NA,TRBV29-1,TRBJ1-5,NA
TGTGCCAGCAGCGTAGACCCGGGACAAACTAACTATGGCTACACCTTC,CASSVDPGQTNYGYTF,NA,TRBV9,TRBJ1-2,NA
TGTGCCATCAGTCTGACAGGGGGCAACTATGGCTACACCTTC,CAISLTGGNYGYTF,TRBD1,TRBV10-3,TRBJ1-2,NA
TGTGCCAGTGGGGACAGGAATCAGCCCCAGCATTTT,CASGDRNQPQHF,TRBD1,TRBV19,TRBJ1-5,few
TGCGCCAGCAGTGAGGCGGCCTCCTATGGCTACACCTTC,CASSEAASYGYTF,NA,TRBV10-2,TRBJ1-2,NA
TGTGCCAGCAGCTTAGCTCGGGGGGGCTTCGATGAGCAGTTCTTC,CASSLARGGFDEQFF,TRBD2,TRBV7-9,TRBJ2-1,NA
TGTGCCAGCATCCTAGCGGGAGCGGTCTACAATGAGCAGTTCTTC,CASILAGAVYNEQFF,TRBD2,TRBV6-1,TRBJ2-1,NA
TGTGCCAGCAGCCAACGGGGGGGCCATGAGACCCAGTACTTC,CASSQRGGHETQYF,TRBD2,TRBV3-1/TRBV3-2,TRBJ2-5,NA
TGTGCCAGCAGTTTATTTCAGCAGGGTGAGCAGTTCTTC,CASSLFQQGEQFF,NA,TRBV28,TRBJ2-1,NA
TGTGCCTGGGGACAGGGGGAGGAAGGAAACACCATATATTTT,CAWGQGEEGNTIYF,TRBD1,TRBV30,TRBJ1-3,few
TGTGCCAGTAGTCCCCGGGGGGGCAATATTCGTCAGCCCCAGCATTTT,CASSPRGGNIRQPQHF,NA,TRBV19,TRBJ1-5,NA
TGTGCCAGCAGGTCAGGGGATAATTCACCCCTCCACTTT,CASRSGDNSPLHF,NA,TRBV28,TRBJ1-6,NA
TGCGCCAGCAGCTTCGGGGGGCCCACGTCCGGGGAGCTGTTTTTT,CASSFGGPTSGELFF,NA,TRBV5-1,TRBJ2-2,NA
TGTGCCAGCAGCCAAACTGCTGCTGGCTACACCTTC,CASSQTAAGYTF,NA,TRBV3-1/TRBV3-2,TRBJ1-2,NA
TGTGCCAGCAGCTTAACACTAGCGGGAGAAGAGACCCAGTACTTC,CASSLTLAGEETQYF,TRBD2,TRBV5-8,TRBJ2-5,few
TGTGCCATCAGTGAATCCGACAGTGCTCAGGATCAGTACTTC,CAISESDSAQDQYF,NA,TRBV10-3,TRBJ2-7,NA
TGTGCCAGCAGCTTAATGGGGCAGGGAGGGACCCAGTACTTC,CASSLMGQGGTQYF,NA,TRBV7-3,TRBJ2-5,NA
TGTGCCATCAGTGAAGGGGGGGTGAACACTGAAGCTTTCTTT,CAISEGGVNTEAFF,NA,TRBV10-3,TRBJ1-1,NA
TGTGCCAGCAGTGAATTCTGGACAGGGGGTGAAAAACTGTTTTTT,CASSEFWTGGEKLFF,TRBD1,TRBV6-1,TRBJ1-4,NA
TGTGCCAGCAGCGCCACAGGGACCAGTCGTTTCTCCTACAATGAGCAGTTCTTC,CASSATGTSRFSYNEQFF,NA,TRBV11-2,TRBJ2-1,NA